The T cell receptor (beta chain) under discussion was sequenced for a study of cytomegalovirus exposure and HLA in healthy donors. PCR employed 60 Vbeta and 13 Jbeta primers. Profiling relied on immunoSEQ multiplex PCR, and the TCRdb table lists in-frame clones only, not all of them. The sample shows nearly 200,000 clones, around 79% of them seen only once. This CDR3 contains 11 residues. Germline assignment: CDR1 SQVTM and CDR2 ANQGSEA. The germline V and J ends were trimmed by 7 bases and 7 bases, with 13 bases remaining between them. This TCR was recovered from a male donor in good health and CMV-seropositive. J is TRBJ1-1 and V is TRBV29-1, with D unclear. Sequencing was done on a sample of PBMCs. The CDR3 protein is CSGRVWSEAFF. The CDR3 coding sequence is TGCAGCGGGCGGGTGTGGAGTGAAGCTTTCTTT. The full variable domain, its missing parts supplied by reference TRBV29-1 and TRBJ1-1, is SAVISQKPSRDICQRGTSLTIQCQVDSQVTMMFWYRQQPGQSLTLIATANQGSEATYESGFVIDKFPISRPNLTFSTLTVSNMSPEDSSIYLCSGRVWSEAFFGQGTRLTVV.